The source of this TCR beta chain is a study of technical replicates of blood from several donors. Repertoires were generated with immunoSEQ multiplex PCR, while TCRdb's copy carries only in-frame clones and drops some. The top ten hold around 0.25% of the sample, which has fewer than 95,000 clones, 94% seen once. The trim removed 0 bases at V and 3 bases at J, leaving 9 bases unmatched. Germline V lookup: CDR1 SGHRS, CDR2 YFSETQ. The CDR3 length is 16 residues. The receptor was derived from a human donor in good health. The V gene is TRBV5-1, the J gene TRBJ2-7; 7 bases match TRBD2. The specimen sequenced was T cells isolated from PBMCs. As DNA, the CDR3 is TGCGCCAGCAGCTTGGAGGGTTCCGGACTAGACTACGAGCAGTACTTC. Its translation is CASSLEGSGLDYEQYF. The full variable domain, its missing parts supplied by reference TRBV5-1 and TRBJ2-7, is KAGVTQTPRYLIKTRGQQVTLSCSPISGHRSVSWYQQTPGQGLQFLFEYFSETQRNKGNFPGRFSGRQFSNSRSEMNVSTLELGDSALYLCASSLEGSGLDYEQYFGPGTRLTVT.